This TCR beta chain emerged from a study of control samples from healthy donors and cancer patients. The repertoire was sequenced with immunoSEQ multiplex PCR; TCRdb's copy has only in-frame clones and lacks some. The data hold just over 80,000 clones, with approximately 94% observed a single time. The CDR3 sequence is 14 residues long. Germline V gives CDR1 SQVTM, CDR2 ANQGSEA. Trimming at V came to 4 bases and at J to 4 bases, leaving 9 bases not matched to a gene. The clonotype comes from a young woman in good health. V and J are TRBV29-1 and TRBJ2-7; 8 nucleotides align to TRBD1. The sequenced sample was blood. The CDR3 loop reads CSVGQDRGRYEQYF. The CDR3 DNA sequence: TGCAGCGTTGGCCAAGACAGGGGAAGATACGAGCAGTACTTC.